The clone carrying this T cell receptor (beta chain) was observed once. The antigen remains undetermined. These data are taken from a study of cytomegalovirus exposure and HLA in healthy donors. Study summary: An analysis done earlier identified about 100 million unique TCR beta sequences from 150 million to 200 million T cells. General study results and limits: In a later analysis, V- and J-gene trimming of beta chains associated with a DCLRE1C missense variant, replicated independently. Presence/absence analyses supposed approximately even sequencing depth among donors.

The CDR3 runs 13 residues. Germline V gene lookup returns CDR1 SEHNR and CDR2 FQNEAQ (reference sequence). V gave up 3 bases and J gave up 0 bases, with 5 bases separating them. The PCR was carried out with 60 Vbeta primers and 13 Jbeta primers. The method was immunoSEQ multiplex PCR; TCRdb's version includes in-frame clones alone and lacks a portion of them. The top ten hold 2.3% of the sample, which has about 170,000 clones, roughly 80% seen once. Sequenced sample: PBMCs. The chain links TRBV7-9 to TRBJ1-1; D may be TRBD1 (5 bases). The receptor was derived from a male donor in good health and CMV-seronegative. CDR3 in DNA: TGTGCCAGCAGCTTGGACATGAACACTGAAGCTTTCTTT. Translated, it gives CASSLDMNTEAFF.